The clone carrying this T cell receptor beta chain was picked up one time. Its specificity is not known. These data belong to a study of cytomegalovirus exposure and HLA in healthy donors. The wider study: Most donors, around 81% of some 400 genotyped, fell in the Caucasian-associated ancestry cluster.

CDR3 length equals 15 residues. CDR1 and CDR2 from the germline V gene are MNHNS and SASEGT. Between the trimmed V and J ends, which lost 0 bases and 4 bases, there was a span of 12 bases. The PCR made use of 60 Vbeta and 13 Jbeta primers. Profiling relied on immunoSEQ multiplex PCR, and the TCRdb table lists in-frame clones only, not all of them. The sample comprises around 110,000 clones, around 74% of which are singletons, and around 1.7% rests with the top ten. Study-wide results and limits: For most TCR sequences rarity was the rule, although some public TCRs occurred in many donors. Cytomegalovirus status was reportedly diagnosed by the classifier with high specificity and sensitivity.

The sample consisted of PBMCs. This chain uses TRBV6-1 with TRBJ1-1, with D possibly being TRBD1 (6 bases). This TCR was sampled from a woman between 18 and 30 years old in good health and CMV-seronegative. The CDR3 loop is CASSEAGGLATEAFF. CDR3 bases: TGTGCCAGCAGTGAAGCGGGGGGGCTTGCCACTGAAGCTTTCTTT.